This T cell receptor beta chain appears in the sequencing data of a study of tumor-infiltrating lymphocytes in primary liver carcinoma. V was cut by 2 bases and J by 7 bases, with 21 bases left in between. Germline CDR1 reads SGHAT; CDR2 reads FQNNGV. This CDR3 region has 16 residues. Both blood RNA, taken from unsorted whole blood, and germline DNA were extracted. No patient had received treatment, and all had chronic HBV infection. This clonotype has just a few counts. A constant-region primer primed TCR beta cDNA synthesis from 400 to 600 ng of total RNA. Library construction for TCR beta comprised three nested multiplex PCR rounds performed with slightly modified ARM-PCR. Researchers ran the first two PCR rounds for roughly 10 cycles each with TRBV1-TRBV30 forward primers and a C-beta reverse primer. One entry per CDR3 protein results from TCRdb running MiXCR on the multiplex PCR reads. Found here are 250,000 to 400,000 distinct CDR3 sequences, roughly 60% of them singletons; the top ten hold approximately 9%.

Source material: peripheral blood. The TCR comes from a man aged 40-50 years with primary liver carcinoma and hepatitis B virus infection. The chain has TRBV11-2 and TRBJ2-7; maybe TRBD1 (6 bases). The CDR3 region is CASSLNPTPPQGEQYF. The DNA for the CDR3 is TGTGCCAGCAGCTTAAATCCAACCCCCCCACAGGGAGAGCAGTACTTC. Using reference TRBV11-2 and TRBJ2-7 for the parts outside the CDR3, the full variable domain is EAGVAQSPRYKIIEKRQSVAFWCNPISGHATLYWYQQILGQGPKLLIQFQNNGVVDDSQLPKDRFSAERLKGVDSTLKIQPAKLEDSAVYLCASSLNPTPPQGEQYFGPGTRLTVT.